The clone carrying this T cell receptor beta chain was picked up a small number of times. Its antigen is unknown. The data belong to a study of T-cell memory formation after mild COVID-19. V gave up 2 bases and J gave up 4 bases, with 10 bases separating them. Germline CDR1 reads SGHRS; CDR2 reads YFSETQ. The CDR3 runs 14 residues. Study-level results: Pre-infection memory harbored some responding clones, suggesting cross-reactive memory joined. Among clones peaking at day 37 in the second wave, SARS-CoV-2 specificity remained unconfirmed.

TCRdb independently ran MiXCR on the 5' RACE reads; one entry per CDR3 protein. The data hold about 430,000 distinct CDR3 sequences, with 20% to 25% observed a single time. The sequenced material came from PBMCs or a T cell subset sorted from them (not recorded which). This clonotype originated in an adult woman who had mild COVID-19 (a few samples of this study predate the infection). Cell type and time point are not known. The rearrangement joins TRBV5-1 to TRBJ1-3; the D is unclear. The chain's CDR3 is CASSFGAVGNTIYF. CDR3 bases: TGCGCCAGCAGCTTCGGCGCTGTAGGAAACACCATATATTTT.